Below are 13 T cell receptor beta chains sequenced from a single sample in a study of T cell responses to AZD1222 COVID-19 vaccine. Method: immunoSEQ multiplex PCR; TCRdb's copy keeps in-frame clones and lacks some. The table has over 100,000 clones, approximately 90% seen once. This sample comprised peripheral blood, obtained on day 0 of AZD1222 vaccination. These receptor sequences come from an adult in good health.

The chain recombines TRBV5-5 with TRBJ2-1; TRBD1 matches at 11 bases. The CDR3 loop spans 15 amino acids. Germline V CDR1 and CDR2: SGHKS, YYEKEE (reference sequence). V was pared by 4 bases and J by 5 bases, with 5 bases of the junction left unmatched. The CDR3 DNA follows: TGTGCCAGCAGCCGGGACAGGGGGGGACACAATGAGCAGTTCTTC. The encoded protein is CASSRDRGGHNEQFF.

The chain carries TRBV5-1 and TRBJ1-6; D is possibly TRBD1 (5 bases). The CDR3 extends over 13 amino acids. Per germline, CDR1 SGHRS and CDR2 YFSETQ. Between the trimmed V and J ends, which lost 0 bases and 10 bases, there was a span of 8 bases. The CDR3 region is CASSLVGRSPLHF. DNA of the CDR3: TGCGCCAGCAGCTTGGTGGGACGATCACCCCTCCACTTT.

The chain joins TRBV5-8 to TRBJ1-5; possibly TRBD1 for D (5 bases). The germline V and J ends were trimmed by 1 base and 0 bases, with 11 bases remaining between them. The germline CDR1 and CDR2 sequences are SGHTS and YDEGEE. This CDR3 is 16 amino acids long. In nucleotides, the CDR3 is TGTGCCAGCAGCTTGCTCAGGGAAGGTAGCAATCAGCCCCAGCATTTT. Its translation is CASSLLREGSNQPQHF.

The rearrangement joins TRBV5-5 to TRBJ1-1; weak D call: TRBD1 (5 bases). Trimming shortened V by 4 bases and J by 3 bases, and 19 bases separated the two germline ends. Germline-derived CDR1 and CDR2 are SGHKS and YYEKEE (reference sequence). The CDR3 runs to 16 residues. The CDR3 loop reads CASSAYPPGAYTEAFF. The CDR3, as DNA: TGTGCCAGCAGCGCTTATCCCCCCGGGGCGTACACTGAAGCTTTCTTT. The full variable domain, its missing parts supplied by reference TRBV5-5 and TRBJ1-1, is DAGVTQSPTHLIKTRGQQVTLRCSPISGHKSVSWYQQVLGQGPQFIFQYYEKEERGRGNFPDRFSARQFPNYSSELNVNALLLGDSALYLCASSAYPPGAYTEAFFGQGTRLTVV.

The chain employs TRBV28 and TRBJ1-6; D is ambiguous. V shed 7 bases and J shed 9 bases, with 19 bases lying between them. This CDR3 spans 15 amino acids. Germline CDR1 MDHEN, CDR2 SYDVKM. The CDR3 is CASNSQRGGSSPLHF. As DNA, the CDR3 is TGTGCCAGCAACTCACAGAGAGGAGGTAGTTCACCCCTCCACTTT.

The CDR3 protein is CASSPGTVNPQQFF. CDR3 bases: TGTGCCAGCTCACCAGGGACAGTAAACCCCCAGCAGTTCTTC. This sequence joins TRBV18 and TRBJ2-1; 7 bases fit TRBD1. CDR3 length: 14 residues. The ends lost 2 bases at V and 11 bases at J; junction bases unmatched: 9. The germline V gene encodes CDR1 KGHSH and CDR2 LQKENI.

The chain links TRBV6-1 to TRBJ1-3; D call uncertain. The CDR3 consists of 13 residues. V lost 0 bases and J 4 bases, leaving 4 bases between the germline ends. Germline V gene sequence: CDR1 MNHNS, CDR2 SASEGT. The DNA for the CDR3 is TGTGCCAGCAGTGAAGCGGGAGGAAACACCATATATTTT. The encoded protein is CASSEAGGNTIYF.

The V and J genes are TRBV27 and TRBJ2-3; D gene uncertain. Trimming cost V 1 base and J 0 bases, with 5 bases left between them. This CDR3 contains 14 residues. From germline, CDR1 is MNHEY and CDR2 SMNVEV (reference sequence). The CDR3 protein is CASSLFPSTDTQYF. The DNA for the CDR3 is TGTGCCAGCAGTTTATTCCCCAGCACAGATACGCAGTATTTT.

This clone was seen a handful of times. The V and J genes are TRBV6-6 and TRBJ2-7; 15 positions agree with TRBD2. Per germline, CDR1 MNHNY and CDR2 SVGAGI (reference sequence). This CDR3 has 16 amino acids. The J segment lost 5 bases and the V segment lost 2 bases, leaving 4 bases of the junction unmatched. The DNA for the CDR3 is TGTGCCAGCAGTTACCGAAGGACTAGCGGGGGGGACGAGCAGTACTTC. Protein: CASSYRRTSGGDEQYF.

J is TRBJ1-2 and V is TRBV6-5, with D unclear. Germline V gene lookup returns CDR1 MNHEY and CDR2 SVGAGI. The CDR3 runs 14 residues. Trimming left V 0 bases short and J 10 bases short, with 15 bases between. The DNA for the CDR3 is TGTGCCAGCAGTTACTCATCCCTATGGAGTGCCTACACCTTC. Its translation: CASSYSSLWSAYTF.

The V and J genes are TRBV5-1 and TRBJ2-3, with D unclear. This CDR3 has 13 amino acids. The germline CDR1 and CDR2 sequences are SGHRS and YFSETQ. Trimming cost V 2 bases and J 0 bases, with 4 bases left between them. The CDR3 is CASSFDSTDTQYF. CDR3 DNA: TGCGCCAGCAGCTTTGACAGCACAGATACGCAGTATTTT.

V gene TRBV20-1 combines with J gene TRBJ2-2; 12 bases fit TRBD2. V shed 3 bases, J shed 10 bases, and the junction held 12 bases outside the gene matches. The CDR3 is 16 amino acids. Germline CDR1 and CDR2: DFQATT and SNEGSKA (reference sequence). The CDR3 DNA reads TGCAGTGCTAGTAGCCCTAGCGGGAGGGATTTTATGGAGCTGTTTTTT. Translated, it gives CSASSPSGRDFMELFF.

This clone was recorded only once. This chain connects TRBV27 to TRBJ1-2, with D possibly matching TRBD1 (6 bases). The CDR3 is 12 residues long. The germline CDR1 and CDR2 sequences are MNHEY and SMNVEV (reference sequence). The V and J ends lost 7 bases and 3 bases respectively, with 9 bases between them. The CDR3 here is CASKGDHYGYTF. For the CDR3, the DNA is TGTGCCAGCAAGGGGGACCACTATGGCTACACCTTC.